This TCR beta chain was observed in a study of blood T cell repertoires in COVID-19. Profiling relied on immunoSEQ multiplex PCR, and the TCRdb table lists in-frame clones only, not all of them. This sample carries approximately 84,000 clones, roughly 79% of them seen once, and the ten largest clones take roughly 15%. The sequence was obtained from a human donor in a cohort sampled during active COVID-19. The sample comprised peripheral blood.

The CDR3: CASSETGGRVHEQFF. CDR3 in DNA: TGTGCCAGCAGTGAGACAGGGGGCCGAGTACATGAGCAGTTCTTC. The J gene is TRBJ2-1, the V gene TRBV6-1, with 10 bases that match TRBD1. CDR3 length: 15 residues. Germline CDR1 MNHNS, CDR2 SASEGT. J lost 8 bases, V lost 3 bases, and 7 bases had no gene match.